These 22 T cell receptor beta chains were all obtained from the same sample, sequenced in a study of blood T cell repertoires in COVID-19 (dated by TCRdb to 2018 to 2020). The receptor library was made with the immunoSEQ multiplex PCR assay. The table was pulled from immuneACCESS by TCRdb, which kept in-frame rearrangements only. Such tables lose some clones; where checked, under half of the loss comes from unresolved V genes, and the rest has no known cause. The sample table shows 250,000 or so clones, and 85% are seen once. Clones ranked in the top ten supply more than 6% of the sample. Material for sequencing was peripheral blood. The source of these receptors is a woman aged 55-69 years with active or convalescent COVID-19.

This chain uses TRBV5-5 with TRBJ1-2, with D perhaps TRBD1 (5 bases). Trimming took off 0 bases at V and 4 bases at J, with 13 bases between the two ends. The CDR3 loop spans 15 amino acids. CDR1 SGHKS and CDR2 YYEKEE come from the germline V gene (reference sequence). The CDR3 DNA reads TGTGCCAGCAGCTTGGGGCAGGGCAGGCCCTATGGCTACACCTTC. Protein product: CASSLGQGRPYGYTF. Variable domain in full (rest from reference TRBV5-5 and TRBJ1-2): DAGVTQSPTHLIKTRGQQVTLRCSPISGHKSVSWYQQVLGQGPQFIFQYYEKEERGRGNFPDRFSARQFPNYSSELNVNALLLGDSALYLCASSLGQGRPYGYTFGSGTRLTVV.

The chain carries TRBV3-1 (or the pseudogene TRBV3-2) and TRBJ1-2, with 11 bases identical to TRBD1. This CDR3 spans 15 amino acids. V shed 2 bases and J 3 bases; nucleotides not matched to a gene: 2. Germline V lookup: CDR1 LGHDT, CDR2 YNNKEL (reference sequence). As DNA, the CDR3 is TGTGCCAGCAGCCAACGGGACAGGGGGGACTATGGCTACACCTTC. Amino acid sequence: CASSQRDRGDYGYTF.

This chain links TRBV11-2 with TRBJ2-1; 7 positions match TRBD2. CDR1 and CDR2 from the germline V gene are SGHAT and FQNNGV. The CDR3 is 15 amino acids. The junction had 6 bases not matched to a gene; V was cut back by 3 bases and J by 4 bases. The CDR3 sequence is CASSFGEGSYNEQFF. In DNA form, the CDR3 reads TGTGCCAGCAGCTTTGGGGAGGGGTCATACAATGAGCAGTTCTTC. The full variable domain, its missing parts supplied by reference TRBV11-2 and TRBJ2-1, is EAGVAQSPRYKIIEKRQSVAFWCNPISGHATLYWYQQILGQGPKLLIQFQNNGVVDDSQLPKDRFSAERLKGVDSTLKIQPAKLEDSAVYLCASSFGEGSYNEQFFGPGTRLTVL.

The rearrangement links TRBV6-4 to TRBJ1-3; TRBD1 agrees at 7 bases. Germline CDR1 and CDR2: MRHNA and SNTAGT. Trimming removed 4 bases from V and 0 bases from J; junction bases left unmatched: 9. This CDR3 region has 17 residues. CDR3 nucleotide sequence: TGTGCCAGCAGTGCCTCGACAGGGACCATCTCTGGAAACACCATATATTTT. This sequence encodes CASSASTGTISGNTIYF.

Concerning this clone: One end of the junction fails to match germline, which may point to a read error. The chain links TRBV18 to TRBJ2-2, with 8 positions matching TRBD1. The germline V gene encodes CDR1 KGHSH and CDR2 LQKENI. The CDR3 runs 13 residues. This CDR3 is CASSPTDTGGLFF. The CDR3 DNA follows: TGTGCCAGCTCACCAACAGACACAGGGGGGCTGTTTTTT.

The chain links TRBV29-1 to TRBJ1-2, with D maybe TRBD1 (5 bases). The CDR3 loop spans 12 amino acids. Per the germline V gene, CDR1 is SQVTM and CDR2 is ANQGSEA. The germline V and J ends were trimmed by 6 bases and 3 bases, with 11 bases remaining between them. The DNA for the CDR3 is TGCAGCGTATATGGGGGGGACTATGGCTACACCTTC. This codes for CSVYGGDYGYTF.

The chain couples TRBV20-1 to TRBJ2-3; D might be TRBD1 (7 bases). Between the trimmed V and J ends, which lost 3 bases and 2 bases, there was a span of 18 bases. Germline V gene sequence: CDR1 DFQATT, CDR2 SNEGSKA (reference sequence). CDR3 length: 16 amino acids. CDR3 in amino acids: CSASRYRRGPTDTQYF. The CDR3 DNA reads TGCAGTGCTAGTAGATACAGGAGGGGGCCCACAGATACGCAGTATTTT.

The chain uses TRBV2 and TRBJ2-7; 9 positions agree with TRBD1. V trimming: 11 bases; J trimming: 5 bases; junction bases outside the gene matches: 16. The V gene's germline CDR1 is SNHLY and CDR2 FYNNEI. The CDR3 totals 15 residues. The CDR3 spells CAGGDSGQGLNEQYF. The CDR3 region has the DNA TGTGCCGGGGGAGACTCGGGACAGGGACTCAACGAGCAGTACTTC.

The chain employs TRBV5-1 and TRBJ1-1; weak D call: TRBD1 (5 bases). This CDR3 has 13 residues. The germline CDR1 and CDR2 sequences are SGHRS and YFSETQ. With 5 bases removed from V and 1 base from J, the gap between germline ends came to 9 bases. The CDR3: CASRWTSNTEAFF. Here the CDR3 DNA reads TGCGCCAGCAGGTGGACATCGAACACTGAAGCTTTCTTT.

The chain links TRBV24-1 to TRBJ1-5; D remains unclear. The CDR3 spans 15 residues. Germline CDR1 reads KGHDR; CDR2 reads SFDVKD. Trimming removed 12 bases from V and 5 bases from J, with 22 bases in between. CDR3 protein: CAPGSSRRFDQPQHF. CDR3 DNA: TGTGCCCCCGGGTCGAGCAGGAGGTTTGATCAGCCCCAGCATTTT.

Details on this clone: Other DNA sequences from this sample encode an identical CDR3 as well. V and J are TRBV30 and TRBJ2-1; D ambiguous. The V gene lost 4 bases and the J gene lost 0 bases, with 10 bases spanning the gap. This CDR3 spans 14 amino acids. Germline V gives CDR1 GTSNPN, CDR2 SVGIG (reference sequence). The CDR3 reads CAWMPGRSYNEQFF. The CDR3 nucleotides are TGTGCCTGGATGCCGGGTCGCTCCTACAATGAGCAGTTCTTC.

The J gene is TRBJ2-5, the V gene TRBV18, with TRBD1 matching over 7 bases. With 2 bases clipped from V and 5 bases from J, the junction kept 5 bases outside the gene matches. Germline V CDR1 and CDR2: KGHSH, LQKENI. CDR3 length: 14 amino acids. The CDR3, as DNA: TGTGCCAGCTCACCAGAGACAGGGTGGGAGACCCAGTACTTC. This sequence encodes CASSPETGWETQYF.

The rearrangement uses TRBV6-5 and TRBJ1-1; 9 bases are shared with TRBD1. This CDR3 comprises 14 residues. Germline CDR1 reads MNHEY; CDR2 reads SVGAGI. V was pared by 6 bases and J by 6 bases, with 8 bases of the junction left unmatched. Here the CDR3 reads CASRRQGVEPEAFF. DNA of the CDR3: TGTGCCAGCAGACGACAGGGGGTAGAACCTGAAGCTTTCTTT.

The V gene is TRBV6-4, the J gene TRBJ1-2, with D unclear. V shed 7 bases and J shed 0 bases, with 15 bases lying between them. Germline values: CDR1 MRHNA, CDR2 SNTAGT. The CDR3 is 15 amino acids. The CDR3 sequence: CASNRPTRSNYGYTF. CDR3 DNA sequence: TGTGCCAGCAATAGACCGACACGGTCTAACTATGGCTACACCTTC.

The CDR3 here is CASSPNGGRIDEQFF. The CDR3 bases are TGCGCCAGCAGCCCCAACGGCGGGAGGATCGATGAGCAGTTCTTC. This chain joins TRBV5-1 and TRBJ2-1, with TRBD2 identical over 8 bases. The CDR3 sequence is 15 residues long. Per germline, CDR1 SGHRS and CDR2 YFSETQ. Trimming cost V 4 bases and J 8 bases; bases outside gene matches: 11.

This clone was detected only once. The chain joins TRBV15 to TRBJ1-2, with TRBD1 as a possible D gene (5 bases). V gave up 0 bases and J gave up 4 bases, with 6 bases separating them. The length of the CDR3 is 13 residues. The germline V gene has CDR1 LNHNV and CDR2 YYDKDF (reference sequence). The CDR3 is CATSRERGYGYTF. The CDR3 coding sequence is TGTGCCACCAGCAGAGAAAGGGGCTATGGCTACACCTTC. The whole variable domain, remainder taken from reference TRBV15 and TRBJ1-2, is DAMVIQNPRYQVTQFGKPVTLSCSQTLNHNVMYWYQQKSSQAPKLLFHYYDKDFNNEADTPDNFQSRRPNTSFCFLDIRSPGLGDTAMYLCATSRERGYGYTFGSGTRLTVV.

The chain employs TRBV7-3 and TRBJ2-2; 12 nucleotides match TRBD2. Germline V gives CDR1 SGHTA, CDR2 FQGTGA. The trim removed 5 bases at V and 5 bases at J, leaving 3 bases unmatched. CDR3 length equals 15 residues. CDR3 amino acids: CASSHGLAGTGELFF. The CDR3 DNA is TGTGCCAGCAGCCACGGACTAGCGGGAACCGGGGAGCTGTTTTTT. The full variable domain, with the rest looked up from reference TRBV7-3 and TRBJ2-2, is GAGVSQTPSNKVTEKGKYVELRCDPISGHTALYWYRQSLGQGPEFLIYFQGTGAADDSGLPNDRFFAVRPEGSVSTLKIQRTERGDSAVYLCASSHGLAGTGELFFGEGSRLTVL.

The rearrangement uses TRBV10-1 and TRBJ1-1; 8 nucleotides agree with TRBD1. CDR1 is WNHNN and CDR2 is SYGVQD in the germline V gene (reference sequence). V shed 5 bases, J shed 1 base, and the junction held 6 bases outside the gene matches. The CDR3 extends over 15 amino acids. The CDR3 loop is CASSPTTGENTEAFF. CDR3 DNA: TGCGCCAGCAGTCCTACGACAGGGGAGAACACTGAAGCTTTCTTT.

The V call is TRBV28, the J call TRBJ1-6; perhaps TRBD1 as D (5 bases). CDR1 and CDR2 from the germline V gene are MDHEN and SYDVKM. Deletions cut 3 bases from V and 5 bases from J, with 14 bases between. The CDR3 runs to 16 residues. The CDR3 coding sequence is TGTGCCAGCAGTTTGGCAGTGGGAGGGGATAATTCACCCCTCCACTTT. Amino acids: CASSLAVGGDNSPLHF.

The gene calls are TRBV7-9 and TRBJ1-2; D is perhaps TRBD1 (6 bases). There are 13 residues in the CDR3. Germline V gene data show CDR1 as SEHNR and CDR2 as FQNEAQ (reference sequence). Trimming pared 4 bases from V and 8 bases from J, leaving 14 bases between. DNA for the CDR3: TGTGCCAGCAGCTACCCAGGGGCCCAAGGCTACACCTTC. It specifies CASSYPGAQGYTF. Full variable domain (remainder filled in from reference TRBV7-9 and TRBJ1-2): DTGVSQNPRHKITKRGQNVTFRCDPISEHNRLYWYRQTLGQGPEFLTYFQNEAQLEKSRLLSDRFSAERPKGSFSTLEIQRTEQGDSAMYLCASSYPGAQGYTFGSGTRLTVV.

V and J are TRBV28 and TRBJ1-2; D is undetermined. Germline CDR1 MDHEN, CDR2 SYDVKM. V lost 6 bases, J lost 4 bases, and 18 bases lay in between. The CDR3 covers 15 residues. CDR3 DNA sequence: TGTGCCAGCAGCCGCCCTGGGGAGGGTGGCTATGGCTACACCTTC. Translated, it gives CASSRPGEGGYGYTF.

In its sample, this clone was seen a few times. CDR3 DNA: TGTGCCAGCAGCTATTGGACAGGGGGAGCAAACACTGAAGCTTTCTTT. This encodes CASSYWTGGANTEAFF. The gene calls are TRBV7-9 and TRBJ1-1; 10 bases align to TRBD1. Germline assignment: CDR1 SEHNR and CDR2 FQNEAQ (reference sequence). The CDR3 covers 16 residues. V trimming: 4 bases; J trimming: 2 bases; junction bases outside the gene matches: 7.